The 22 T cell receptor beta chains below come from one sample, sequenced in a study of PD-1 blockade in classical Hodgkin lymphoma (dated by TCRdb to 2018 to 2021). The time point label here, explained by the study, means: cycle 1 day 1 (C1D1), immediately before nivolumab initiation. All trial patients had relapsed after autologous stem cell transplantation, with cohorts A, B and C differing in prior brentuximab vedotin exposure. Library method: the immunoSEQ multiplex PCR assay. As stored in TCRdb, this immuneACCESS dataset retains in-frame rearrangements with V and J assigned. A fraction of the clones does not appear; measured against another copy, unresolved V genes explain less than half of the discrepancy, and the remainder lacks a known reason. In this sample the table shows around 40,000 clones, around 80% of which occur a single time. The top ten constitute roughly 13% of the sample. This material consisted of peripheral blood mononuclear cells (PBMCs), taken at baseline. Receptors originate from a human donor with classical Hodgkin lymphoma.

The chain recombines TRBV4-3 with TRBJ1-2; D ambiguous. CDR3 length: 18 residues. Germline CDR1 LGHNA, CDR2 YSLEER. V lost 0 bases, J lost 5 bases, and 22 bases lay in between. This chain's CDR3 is CASSQDMSGSLRRYGYTF. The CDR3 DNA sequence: TGCGCCAGCAGCCAAGATATGTCAGGCTCTCTCAGGAGGTATGGCTACACCTTC.

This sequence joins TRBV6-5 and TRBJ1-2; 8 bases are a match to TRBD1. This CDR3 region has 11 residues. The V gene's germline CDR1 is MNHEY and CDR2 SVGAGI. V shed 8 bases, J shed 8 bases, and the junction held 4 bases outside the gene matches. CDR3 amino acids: CASGGQVGYTF. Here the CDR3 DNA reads TGTGCCAGCGGGGGACAGGTGGGCTACACCTTC.

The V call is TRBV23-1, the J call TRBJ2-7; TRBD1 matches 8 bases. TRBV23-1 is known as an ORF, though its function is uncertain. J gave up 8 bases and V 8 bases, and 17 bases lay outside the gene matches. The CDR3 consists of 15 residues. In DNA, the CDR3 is TGCGCCAGCCTAACGGAGGAGCAGGGGGCTACGAAGCAGTACTTC. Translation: CASLTEEQGATKQYF.

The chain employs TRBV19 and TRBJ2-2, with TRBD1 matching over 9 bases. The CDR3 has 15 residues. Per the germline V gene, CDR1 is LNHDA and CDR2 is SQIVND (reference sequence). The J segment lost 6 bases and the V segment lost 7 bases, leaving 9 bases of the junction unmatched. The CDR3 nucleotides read TGTGCCAGTAATGGACAGGGGCGGGGACCCGGGGAGCTGTTTTTT. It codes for CASNGQGRGPGELFF.

This CDR3 is CASSFGLEQETQYF. DNA for the CDR3: TGTGCCAGCAGCTTCGGTTTGGAGCAAGAGACCCAGTACTTC. The chain couples TRBV7-2 to TRBJ2-5; no definite D call. Trimming took off 3 bases at V and 2 bases at J, with 10 bases between the two ends. CDR1 and CDR2 from the germline V gene are SGHTA and FQGNSA. This CDR3 has 14 amino acids.

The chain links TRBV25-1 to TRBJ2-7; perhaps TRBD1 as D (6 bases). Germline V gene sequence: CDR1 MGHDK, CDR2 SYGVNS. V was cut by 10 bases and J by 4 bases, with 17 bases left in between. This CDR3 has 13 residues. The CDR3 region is CATPVQGRYEQYF. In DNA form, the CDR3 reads TGTGCCACCCCCGTACAGGGTAGGTACGAGCAGTACTTC.

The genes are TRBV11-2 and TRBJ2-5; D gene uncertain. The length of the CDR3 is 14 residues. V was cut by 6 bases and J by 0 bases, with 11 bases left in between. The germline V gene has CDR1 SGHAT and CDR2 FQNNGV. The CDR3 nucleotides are TGTGCCAGCAGAACCCCCGACAACCAAGAGACCCAGTACTTC. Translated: CASRTPDNQETQYF.

The CDR3: CASSPMDRDDGYTF. The CDR3 DNA sequence: TGTGCCAGCTCACCAATGGACAGGGATGATGGCTACACCTTC. The chain combines TRBV18 with TRBJ1-2, with 8 bases that match TRBD1. The germline V gene encodes CDR1 KGHSH and CDR2 LQKENI. The CDR3 length is 14 residues. V was clipped by 2 bases and J by 6 bases; unmatched bases: 5.

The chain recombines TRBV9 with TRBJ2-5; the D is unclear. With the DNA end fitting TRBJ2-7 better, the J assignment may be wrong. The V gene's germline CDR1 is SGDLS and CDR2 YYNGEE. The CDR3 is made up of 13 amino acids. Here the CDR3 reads CASSVGKGYEQYF. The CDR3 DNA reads TGTGCCAGCAGCGTAGGTAAAGGCTACGAGCAGTACTTC.

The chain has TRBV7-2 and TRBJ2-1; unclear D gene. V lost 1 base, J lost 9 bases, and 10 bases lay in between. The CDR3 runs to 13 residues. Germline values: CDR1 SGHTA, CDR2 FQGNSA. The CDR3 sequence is CASSLEGFAEQFF. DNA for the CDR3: TGTGCCAGCAGCTTAGAAGGCTTCGCTGAGCAGTTCTTC.

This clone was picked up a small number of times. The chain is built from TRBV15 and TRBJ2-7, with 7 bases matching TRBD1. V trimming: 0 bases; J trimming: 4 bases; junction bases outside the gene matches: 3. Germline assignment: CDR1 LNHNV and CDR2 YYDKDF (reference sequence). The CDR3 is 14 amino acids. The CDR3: CATSRDLRGYEQYF. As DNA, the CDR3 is TGTGCCACCAGCAGAGACCTCAGGGGGTACGAGCAGTACTTC.

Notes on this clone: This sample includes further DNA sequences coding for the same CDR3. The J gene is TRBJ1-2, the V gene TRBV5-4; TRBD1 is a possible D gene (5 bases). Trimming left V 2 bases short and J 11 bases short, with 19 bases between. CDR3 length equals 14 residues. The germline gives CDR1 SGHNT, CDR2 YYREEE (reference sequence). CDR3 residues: CASSFPGGEGGYTF. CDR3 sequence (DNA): TGTGCCAGCAGCTTTCCGGGGGGTGAGGGTGGTTACACCTTC. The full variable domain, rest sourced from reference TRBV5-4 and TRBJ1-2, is ETGVTQSPTHLIKTRGQQVTLRCSSQSGHNTVSWYQQALGQGPQFIFQYYREEENGRGNFPPRFSGLQFPNYSSELNVNALELDDSALYLCASSFPGGEGGYTFGSGTRLTVV.

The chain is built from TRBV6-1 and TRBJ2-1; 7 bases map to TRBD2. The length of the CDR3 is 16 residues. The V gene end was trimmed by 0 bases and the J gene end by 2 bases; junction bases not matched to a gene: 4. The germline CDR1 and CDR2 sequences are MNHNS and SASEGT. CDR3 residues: CASSEALGGAYNEQFF. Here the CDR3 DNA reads TGTGCCAGCAGTGAAGCGCTGGGGGGGGCCTACAATGAGCAGTTCTTC.

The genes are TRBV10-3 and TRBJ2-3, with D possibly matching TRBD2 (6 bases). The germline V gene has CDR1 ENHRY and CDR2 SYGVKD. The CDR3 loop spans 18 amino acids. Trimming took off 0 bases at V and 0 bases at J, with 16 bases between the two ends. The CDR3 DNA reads TGTGCCATCAGTGAGTCCCGCGCGGAGGGGCGGAGCACAGATACGCAGTATTTT. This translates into CAISESRAEGRSTDTQYF.

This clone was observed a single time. This chain's CDR3 is CASRSPGQGDGYTF. The CDR3, as DNA: TGTGCCAGCAGATCTCCGGGACAGGGAGATGGCTACACCTTC. J is TRBJ1-2 and V is TRBV27; 9 positions agree with TRBD1. This CDR3 has 14 residues. The J segment lost 6 bases and the V segment lost 6 bases, leaving 8 bases of the junction unmatched. From germline, CDR1 is MNHEY and CDR2 SMNVEV (reference sequence).

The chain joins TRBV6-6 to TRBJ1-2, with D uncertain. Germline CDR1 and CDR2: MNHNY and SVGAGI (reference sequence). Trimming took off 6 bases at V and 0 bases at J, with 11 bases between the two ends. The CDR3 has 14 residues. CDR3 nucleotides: TGTGCCAGCAGGCCTGTCGGAGCTAACTATGGCTACACCTTC. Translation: CASRPVGANYGYTF.

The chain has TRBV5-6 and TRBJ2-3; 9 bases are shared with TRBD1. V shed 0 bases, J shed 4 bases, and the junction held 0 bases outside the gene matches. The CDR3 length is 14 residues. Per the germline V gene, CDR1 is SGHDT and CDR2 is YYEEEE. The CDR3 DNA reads TGTGCCAGCAGCTTGGGACAGGGGGCAGATACGCAGTATTTT. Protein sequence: CASSLGQGADTQYF.

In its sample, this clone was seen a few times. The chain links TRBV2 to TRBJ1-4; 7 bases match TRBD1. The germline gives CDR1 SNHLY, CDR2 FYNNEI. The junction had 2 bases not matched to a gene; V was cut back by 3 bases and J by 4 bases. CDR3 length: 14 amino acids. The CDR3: CASSDAGGNEKLFF. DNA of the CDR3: TGTGCCAGCAGTGATGCAGGGGGTAATGAAAAACTGTTTTTT.

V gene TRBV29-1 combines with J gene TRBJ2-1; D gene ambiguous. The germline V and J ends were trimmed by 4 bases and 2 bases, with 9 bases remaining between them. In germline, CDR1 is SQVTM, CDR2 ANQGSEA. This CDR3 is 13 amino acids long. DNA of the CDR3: TGCAGCGTTGCGGGTAGAGCCTACAATGAGCAGTTCTTC. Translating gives CSVAGRAYNEQFF.

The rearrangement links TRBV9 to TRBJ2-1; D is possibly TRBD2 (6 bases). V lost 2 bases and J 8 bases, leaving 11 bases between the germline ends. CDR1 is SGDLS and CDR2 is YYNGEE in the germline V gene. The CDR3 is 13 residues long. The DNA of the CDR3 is TGTGCCAGCAGCGTGACTAGTACCGATGAGCAGTTCTTC. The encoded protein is CASSVTSTDEQFF.

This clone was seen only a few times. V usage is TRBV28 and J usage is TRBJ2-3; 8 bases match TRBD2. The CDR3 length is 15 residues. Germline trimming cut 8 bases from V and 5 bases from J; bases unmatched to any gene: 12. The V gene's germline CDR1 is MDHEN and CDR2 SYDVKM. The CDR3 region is CASGHIGGAQDTQYF. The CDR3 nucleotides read TGTGCCAGCGGCCATATCGGGGGGGCACAAGATACGCAGTATTTT.

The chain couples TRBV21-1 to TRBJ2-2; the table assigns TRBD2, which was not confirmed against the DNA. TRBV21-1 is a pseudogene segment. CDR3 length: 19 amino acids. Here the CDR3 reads CASSKALYSGGANTGELFF. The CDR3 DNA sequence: TGTGCCAGCAGCAAAGCGCTTTACAGCGGGGGAGCGAACACCGGGGAGCTGTTTTTT.